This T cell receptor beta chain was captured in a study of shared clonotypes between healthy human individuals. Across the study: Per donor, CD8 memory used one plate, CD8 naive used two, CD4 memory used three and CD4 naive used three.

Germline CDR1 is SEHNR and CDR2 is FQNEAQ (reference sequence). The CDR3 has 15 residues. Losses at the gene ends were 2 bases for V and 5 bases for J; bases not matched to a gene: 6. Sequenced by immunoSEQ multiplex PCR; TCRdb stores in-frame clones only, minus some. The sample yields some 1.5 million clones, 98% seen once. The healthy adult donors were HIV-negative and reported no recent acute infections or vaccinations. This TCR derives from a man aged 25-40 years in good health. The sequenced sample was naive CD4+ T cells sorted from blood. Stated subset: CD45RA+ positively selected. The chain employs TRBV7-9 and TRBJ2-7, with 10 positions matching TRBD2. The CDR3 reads CASSLFVLAGDEQYF. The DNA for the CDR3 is TGTGCCAGCAGCTTATTCGTCCTAGCGGGAGACGAGCAGTACTTC. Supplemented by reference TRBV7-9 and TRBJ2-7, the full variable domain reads DTGVSQNPRHKITKRGQNVTFRCDPISEHNRLYWYRQTLGQGPEFLTYFQNEAQLEKSRLLSDRFSAERPKGSFSTLEIQRTEQGDSAMYLCASSLFVLAGDEQYFGPGTRLTVT.